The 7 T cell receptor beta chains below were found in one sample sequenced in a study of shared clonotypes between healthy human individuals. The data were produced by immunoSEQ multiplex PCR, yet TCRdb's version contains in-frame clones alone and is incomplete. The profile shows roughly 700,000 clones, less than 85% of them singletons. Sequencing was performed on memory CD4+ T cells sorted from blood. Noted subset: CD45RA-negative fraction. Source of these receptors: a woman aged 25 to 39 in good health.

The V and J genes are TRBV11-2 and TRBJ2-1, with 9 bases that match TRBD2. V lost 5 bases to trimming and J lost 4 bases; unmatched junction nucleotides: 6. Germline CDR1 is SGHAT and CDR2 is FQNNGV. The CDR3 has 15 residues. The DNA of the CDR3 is TGTGCCAGCAGCAATTGGGCGGGAGGGTACAATGAGCAGTTCTTC. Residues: CASSNWAGGYNEQFF. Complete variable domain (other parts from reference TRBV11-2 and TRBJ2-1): EAGVAQSPRYKIIEKRQSVAFWCNPISGHATLYWYQQILGQGPKLLIQFQNNGVVDDSQLPKDRFSAERLKGVDSTLKIQPAKLEDSAVYLCASSNWAGGYNEQFFGPGTRLTVL.

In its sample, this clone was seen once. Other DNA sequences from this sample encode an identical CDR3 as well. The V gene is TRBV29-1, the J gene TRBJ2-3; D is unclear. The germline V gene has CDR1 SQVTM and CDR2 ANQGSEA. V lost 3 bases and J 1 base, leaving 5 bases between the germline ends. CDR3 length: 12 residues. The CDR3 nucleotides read TGCAGCGTTGATTTAGGCACAGATACGCAGTATTTT. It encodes CSVDLGTDTQYF.

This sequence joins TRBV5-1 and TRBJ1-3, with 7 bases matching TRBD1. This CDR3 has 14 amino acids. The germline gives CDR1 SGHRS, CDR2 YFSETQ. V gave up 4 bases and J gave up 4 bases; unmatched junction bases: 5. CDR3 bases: TGCGCCAGCAGCAAAGGGACAGAAGGAAACACCATATATTTT. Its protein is CASSKGTEGNTIYF.

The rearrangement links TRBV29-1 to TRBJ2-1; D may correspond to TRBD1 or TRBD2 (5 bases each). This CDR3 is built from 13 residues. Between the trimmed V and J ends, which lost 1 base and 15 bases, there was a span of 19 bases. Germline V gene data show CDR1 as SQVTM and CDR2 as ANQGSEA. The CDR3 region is CSVEVGGRDQRFF. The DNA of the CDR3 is TGCAGCGTTGAAGTGGGCGGAAGGGACCAGAGGTTCTTC.

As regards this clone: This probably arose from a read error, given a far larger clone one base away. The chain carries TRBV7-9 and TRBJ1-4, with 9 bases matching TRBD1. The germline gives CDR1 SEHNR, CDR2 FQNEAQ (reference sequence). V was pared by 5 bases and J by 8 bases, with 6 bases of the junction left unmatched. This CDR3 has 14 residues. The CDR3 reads CASSRGQGNEKLFF. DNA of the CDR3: TGTGCCAGCAGCCGAGGACAGGGGAACGAAAAACTGTTTTTT.

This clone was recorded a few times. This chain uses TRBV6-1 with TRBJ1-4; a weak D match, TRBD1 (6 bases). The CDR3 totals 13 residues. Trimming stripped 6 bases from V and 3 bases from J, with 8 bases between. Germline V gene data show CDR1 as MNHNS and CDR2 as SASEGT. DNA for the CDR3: TGTGCCAGCAGGCCAGGGGCTAATGAAAAACTGTTTTTT. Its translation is CASRPGANEKLFF.

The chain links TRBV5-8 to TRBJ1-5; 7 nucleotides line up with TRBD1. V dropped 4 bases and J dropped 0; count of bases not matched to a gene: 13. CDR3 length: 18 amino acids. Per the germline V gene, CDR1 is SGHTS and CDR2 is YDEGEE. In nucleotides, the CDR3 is TGTGCCAGCAGCCCCCGGGGACAGATAATCGATAGCAATCAGCCCCAGCATTTT. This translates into CASSPRGQIIDSNQPQHF.